Listed below are T cell receptor beta chains from one sample, sequenced in a study of OX40 agonist ivuxolimab in advanced cancers. Repertoires were generated with immunoSEQ multiplex PCR, while TCRdb's copy carries only in-frame clones and drops some. This sample has about 94,000 clones, with 87% found just once. The sample was CD4+ or CD8+ T cells sorted from blood, taken in a trial of the OX40 agonist ivuxolimab. Source of these receptors: an adult with an advanced solid tumor such as melanoma, head and neck, liver or kidney cancer. CDR3s include the opening cysteine and the closing phenylalanine or tryptophan. A D gene is named only where the DNA matches it firmly. For some rows the clone size is stated as once, few or many, or as a class when expanded; others skip it.

size: NA
V: TRBV7-2
J: TRBJ2-5
D: NA
DNA: TGTGCCAGCAGCTTAGACCCGCGGGCCAAGCAAGAGACCCAGTACTTC
CDR3: CASSLDPRAKQETQYF

size: NA
V: TRBV6-6
J: TRBJ2-2
D: NA
DNA: TGTGCCAGCAGTTACTCACAGAACACCGGGGAGCTGTTTTTT
CDR3: CASSYSQNTGELFF

size: NA
V: TRBV6-1
J: TRBJ1-4
D: NA
DNA: TGTGCCAGCAGTGAATGGGAGAGGGAGGGAAAACTGTTTTTT
CDR3: CASSEWEREGKLFF

size: NA
V: TRBV9
J: TRBJ2-3
D: TRBD2
DNA: TGTGCCAGCAGCCCCCGGGGACTAGCGGGGGGGCCTAGCACAGATACGCAGTATTTT
CDR3: CASSPRGLAGGPSTDTQYF

size: NA
V: TRBV27
J: TRBJ1-6
D: NA
DNA: TGTGCCAGTCAGCAACAGGGAAGTAATAATTCACCCCTCCACTTT
CDR3: CASQQQGSNNSPLHF

size: NA
V: TRBV19
J: TRBJ1-5
D: TRBD1
DNA: TGTGCCAGTAGTATAGGGGCGCAGGGGGGGCATCAGCCCCAGCATTTT
CDR3: CASSIGAQGGHQPQHF

size: few
V: TRBV9
J: TRBJ2-3
D: TRBD1
DNA: TGTGCCAGCAGCGCGACAGGGGAAACAGATACGCAGTATTTT
CDR3: CASSATGETDTQYF

size: NA
V: TRBV5-1
J: TRBJ2-7
D: TRBD2
DNA: TGCGCCAGCAGCTTGGCGGGGGGGTCTACCTACGAGCAGTACTTC
CDR3: CASSLAGGSTYEQYF

size: NA
V: TRBV4-1
J: TRBJ2-7
D: TRBD2
DNA: TGCGCCAGCAGCCAAGGGGTAGCGGGAGTGTTCTACGAGCAGTACTTC
CDR3: CASSQGVAGVFYEQYF

size: NA
V: TRBV18
J: TRBJ2-2
D: NA
DNA: TGTGCCAGCCCACCGTTAGGGATGACCGGGGAGCTGTTTTTT
CDR3: CASPPLGMTGELFF

size: NA
V: TRBV18
J: TRBJ2-7
D: NA
DNA: TGTGCCAGCTCACCACGGGGGGGGGCCGGGGTGAACGAGCAGTACTTC
CDR3: CASSPRGGAGVNEQYF

size: NA
V: TRBV20-1
J: TRBJ2-7
D: TRBD2
DNA: TGCAGTTTCGGACTAGCCGGGGAGCAGTACTTC
CDR3: CSFGLAGEQYF

size: NA
V: TRBV7-2
J: TRBJ1-1
D: NA
DNA: TGTGCCAGCAGCCGGGACACGAGTAACACTGAAGCTTTCTTT
CDR3: CASSRDTSNTEAFF

size: NA
V: TRBV6-1
J: TRBJ1-5
D: NA
DNA: TGTGCCAGCAGTGAGGACGTACGGGGGGCTGGCAATCAGCCCCAGCATTTT
CDR3: CASSEDVRGAGNQPQHF

size: NA
V: TRBV29-1
J: TRBJ1-6
D: NA
DNA: TGCAGCGTTAGCGGGAGCCCGAATTCACCCCTCCACTTT
CDR3: CSVSGSPNSPLHF

size: NA
V: TRBV9
J: TRBJ1-2
D: TRBD1
DNA: TGTGCCAGCAGCGGGGTCACAGGGGGCAACGGCTACACCTTC
CDR3: CASSGVTGGNGYTF

size: NA
V: TRBV5-1
J: TRBJ2-1
D: NA
DNA: TGCGCCAGCAGTACGGACGGTCTCGAGCAGTTCTTC
CDR3: CASSTDGLEQFF

size: NA
V: TRBV29-1
J: TRBJ2-4
D: NA
DNA: TGCAGCGCCCATAACGCCAAAAACATTCAGTACTTC
CDR3: CSAHNAKNIQYF

size: NA
V: TRBV27
J: TRBJ1-6
D: NA
DNA: TGTGCCAGCACCTCCGGAGGTAATTCACCCCTCCACTTT
CDR3: CASTSGGNSPLHF

size: NA
V: TRBV11-2
J: TRBJ1-2
D: NA
DNA: TGTGCCAGCAGCTTACAAACGGGGTACCTGAGCTTC
CDR3: CASSLQTGYLSF

size: NA
V: TRBV7-3
J: TRBJ2-6
D: NA
DNA: TGTGCCAGCAGCTTAACGTGGACCGGATCTGGGGCCAACGTCCTGACTTTC
CDR3: CASSLTWTGSGANVLTF

size: NA
V: TRBV7-2
J: TRBJ1-2
D: NA
DNA: TGTGCCAGCAGCCCCCTTTGGCGGGGCTACACCTTC
CDR3: CASSPLWRGYTF

size: NA
V: TRBV7-9
J: TRBJ2-3
D: TRBD2
DNA: TGTGCCAGCAGCTCGGGCGGGGGGTGGCGAGATACGCAGTATTTT
CDR3: CASSSGGGWRDTQYF